This T cell receptor beta chain came from a study of T cell responses to AZD1222 COVID-19 vaccine. Overall study findings and caveats: Dominant CD4 TCR responses targeted spike regions 160-218 and 743-854. Females outnumbered males among donors, who were mostly white British; clonal diversity was possibly underestimated. Increases in Spike-specific TCR breadth and depth were seen after two AZD1222 doses.

Germline CDR1 and CDR2: MNHEY and SVGAGI. The germline V and J ends were trimmed by 6 bases and 7 bases, with 13 bases remaining between them. The CDR3 has 12 amino acids. Data came from immunoSEQ multiplex PCR; TCRdb stores just in-frame clones and leaves some out. The data hold roughly 200,000 clones, with almost 90% observed a single time. A remark on this clone: Its antigen is as yet unknown.

The clonotype comes from an adult in good health. J is TRBJ2-7 and V is TRBV6-5; tentatively, D is TRBD1 or TRBD2 (6 bases each). The specimen comprised peripheral blood, sampled on day 0 of AZD1222 vaccination. CDR3 coding DNA: TGTGCCAGCAGGCACCGAGGGGGGGAGCAGTACTTC. Its translation is CASRHRGGEQYF.